The table lists the clone carrying this TCR beta chain with a count of one. A junction boundary mismatches the germline segment, possibly from a read error. Germline CDR1 reads MRHNA; CDR2 reads SNTAGT. The CDR3 runs to 14 residues. This entry is derived from a study of molecular identifiers for immune sequencing clone quantification. In the sort, naive CD8 T cells were defined as CD8+CD4-CCR7+CD45RA+. TCRdb recomputed calls from the PCR reads with MiXCR, one row per CDR3 protein. The sample shows about 640,000 distinct CDR3 sequences, around 20% of them seen only once. The chain employs TRBV6-4 and TRBJ1-6, with D perhaps TRBD1 (6 bases). Sample: naive CD8+ T cells from blood, with Jurkat cell RNA spiked in. Subset specified: FACS-sorted CD8+CD4-CCR7+CD45RA+ naive T cells. The sequence was collected from a human donor in good health. Some libraries in this study had Jurkat cell RNA spiked in. The CDR3 DNA reads TGTGCCCGCAGAGGCACAGGGAGTGATTCACCCCTCCACTTT. It codes for CARRGTGSDSPLHF.